This T cell receptor beta chain is from a study of T cell responses to AZD1222 COVID-19 vaccine. Across the whole study: Analyses pooled second doses at about 4 or about 12 weeks.

In regard to this clone: What it binds is unknown.

CDR1 is SGHTA and CDR2 is FQGNSA in the germline V gene. V was clipped by 1 base and J by 6 bases; unmatched bases: 9. The CDR3 has 16 residues. Clones were read by immunoSEQ multiplex PCR, and TCRdb kept only the in-frame ones, dropping some. Altogether about 130,000 clones are present, roughly 87% being singletons, with the ten largest covering 1.4% to 1.5%. General study results and limits: Across spike, vaccine-associated CD4 TCRs were found, dominant at 160-218 and 743-854. A mostly white British donor set with more females was recruited, and clonal diversity was possibly underestimated.

This chain joins TRBV7-2 and TRBJ2-7; 10 bases are a match to TRBD2. The TCR sequence derives from an adult in good health. The sample here was peripheral blood, taken on day 0 of AZD1222 vaccination. The CDR3 loop reads CASSLVVAGGKSEQYF. The CDR3 DNA is TGTGCCAGCAGCTTAGTTGTAGCGGGGGGAAAGAGCGAGCAGTACTTC.